These T cell receptor beta chains were read from a single sample in a study of sequential checkpoint blockade in melanoma. Measured with immunoSEQ multiplex PCR; TCRdb has only the in-frame clones, and not every one. The sample includes 17,000 or so clones, about two thirds of them seen just once. The sample consisted of CD8+ T cells sorted from blood (inferred from file names), taken from a patient given nivolumab and ipilimumab in sequence. All receptors derive from a human donor with melanoma. The CDR3 runs from the conserved cysteine through the conserved F or W. Each record gives: clone size, J gene, V gene, D gene, CDR3 protein, CDR3 DNA. The D gene is left open where the match is weak. The size field is filled for only some rows; it gives once, few, many or a size class.

- TRBJ2-3 TRBV29-1 - CSVDKGTVPSTDTQYF TGCAGCGTTGACAAAGGGACTGTTCCTAGCACAGATACGCAGTATTTT
- TRBJ2-7 TRBV11-2 - CASSFDFGAYEQYF TGTGCCAGCAGCTTTGACTTTGGCGCCTACGAGCAGTACTTC
- TRBJ2-1 TRBV18 - CASSPLERVNEQFF TGTGCCAGCTCACCCCTCGAGAGGGTCAATGAGCAGTTCTTC
- TRBJ2-5 TRBV11-2 - CASSLRETQYF TGTGCCAGCAGCTTACGGGAGACCCAGTACTTC
medium-sized TRBJ2-2 TRBV19 - CASSIDLGTDTGELFF TGTGCCAGTAGTATAGATTTGGGCACCGACACCGGGGAGCTGTTTTTT
- TRBJ1-1 TRBV5-1 - CASSLGGITEAFF TGCGCCAGCAGCTTGGGCGGGATCACTGAAGCTTTCTTT
- TRBJ1-2 TRBV9 - CASSVQSQGLGYTF TGTGCCAGCAGCGTACAATCGCAGGGGTTAGGCTACACCTTC
- TRBJ2-3 TRBV25-1 TRBD1 CASSRGQVVEYF TGTGCCAGCAGCCGAGGACAGGTAGTCGAGTATTTT
- TRBJ1-1 TRBV7-9 - CASSLTGEAFF TGTGCCAGCAGCTTAACCGGGGAAGCTTTCTTT
- TRBJ2-3 TRBV6-4 TRBD2 CASSARGGTDTQYF TGTGCCAGCAGTGCGCGGGGGGGCACAGATACGCAGTATTTT
- TRBJ1-6 TRBV25-1 - CASSESAPAYNSPLHF TGTGCCAGCAGTGAATCAGCGCCAGCCTATAATTCACCCCTCCACTTT
- TRBJ1-2 TRBV5-4 TRBD1 CASSPGTGGLGYTF TGTGCCAGCAGCCCAGGGACAGGGGGCTTGGGCTACACCTTC
- TRBJ2-4 TRBV5-1 TRBD2 CASSLTLLTGGAKNIQYF TGCGCCAGCAGCTTAACTCTTCTTACGGGGGGGGCCAAAAACATTCAGTACTTC
few TRBJ2-1 TRBV12-5 TRBD1 CATSPGTGSMNEQFF TGTGCTACGTCCCCCGGGACAGGGTCAATGAATGAGCAGTTCTTC
- TRBJ2-7 TRBV10-3 - CAISRIAGYEQYF TGTGCCATCAGTCGCATTGCAGGATACGAGCAGTACTTC
- TRBJ2-1 TRBV13 - CASSLVGLAIPEQFF TGTGCCAGCAGCTTAGTAGGGCTAGCCATTCCTGAGCAGTTCTTC
- TRBJ1-6 TRBV5-6 TRBD1 CASSLSGAGQGNSPLHF TGTGCCAGCAGCTTGTCGGGAGCTGGACAGGGGAATTCACCCCTCCACTTT
- TRBJ2-7 TRBV4-1 - CASSSTRGAGYEQYF TGCGCCAGCAGCAGCACACGGGGGGCTGGCTACGAGCAGTACTTC
few TRBJ2-3 TRBV6-6 - CATAMDTQYF TGTGCCACTGCTATGGATACGCAGTATTTT
- TRBJ2-3 TRBV28 - CASSQGTDTQYF TGTGCCAGCAGCCAGGGAACAGATACGCAGTATTTT
- TRBJ2-3 TRBV7-3 - CASSPLPSDTQYF TGTGCCAGCAGCCCCCTACCTTCAGATACGCAGTATTTT
- TRBJ1-4 TRBV2 - CASSDDVGQPTTNEKLFF TGTGCCAGCAGTGATGATGTTGGACAGCCTACAACTAATGAAAAACTGTTTTTT
- TRBJ1-2 TRBV5-5 - CASSPQDMIHGYTF TGTGCCAGCAGCCCACAGGATATGATCCATGGCTACACCTTC
- TRBJ2-7 TRBV7-2 TRBD2 CASSYWEGMGYEQYF TGTGCCAGCAGCTACTGGGAGGGGATGGGGTACGAGCAGTACTTC
few TRBJ2-1 TRBV7-2 - CASSLGSYNEQFF TGTGCCAGCAGCTTGGGCAGTTACAATGAGCAGTTCTTC
once TRBJ2-2 TRBV7-3 - CASRLSGGELFF TGTGCCAGCCGCCTTTCCGGCGGGGAGCTGTTTTTT
- TRBJ1-2 TRBV27 TRBD1 CASSSLRTGGASYGYTF TGTGCCAGCAGTTCCCTTCGGACAGGGGGCGCCTCCTATGGCTACACCTTC
few TRBJ1-6 TRBV27 - CASSFHGTPNSPLHF TGTGCCAGCAGTTTCCACGGGACTCCAAATTCACCCCTCCACTTT
- TRBJ2-2 TRBV5-6 - CASSLGGSQGANTGELFF TGTGCCAGCAGCTTGGGGGGTAGTCAGGGCGCGAACACCGGGGAGCTGTTTTTT
- TRBJ1-1 TRBV9 TRBD1 CASSGGQVLPAEAFF TGTGCCAGCAGTGGGGGACAGGTTTTACCCGCTGAAGCTTTCTTT
few TRBJ2-7 TRBV6-5 - CASSAGDTHEQYF TGTGCCAGCAGTGCCGGGGACACCCACGAGCAGTACTTC
- TRBJ2-5 TRBV10-3 TRBD1 CAISDPAGGDGTQYF TGTGCCATCAGTGACCCGGCAGGGGGTGATGGGACCCAGTACTTC
- TRBJ1-2 TRBV5-6 TRBD1 CASSLGESGGGYTF TGTGCCAGCAGCTTGGGGGAATCAGGGGGAGGCTACACCTTC
few TRBJ2-1 TRBV29-1 - CSVGGGNYNEQFF TGCAGCGTTGGGGGGGGCAACTACAATGAGCAGTTCTTC
- TRBJ1-4 TRBV9 - CASSAVEKLFF TGTGCCAGCAGCGCAGTCGAAAAACTGTTTTTT
- TRBJ1-2 TRBV5-8 - CASSQDNGPGYGYTF TGTGCCAGCAGCCAAGATAATGGTCCCGGCTATGGCTACACCTTC
once TRBJ2-3 TRBV2 TRBD1 CASKWSGGAGATDTQYF TGTGCCAGCAAATGGTCAGGGGGCGCGGGTGCGACAGATACGCAGTATTTT
- TRBJ1-1 TRBV9 - CASSSYEGMNTEAFF TGTGCCAGCAGCTCTTACGAGGGCATGAACACTGAAGCTTTCTTT
- TRBJ2-3 TRBV27 TRBD1 CASSPGTGPTDTQYF TGTGCCAGCAGTCCCGGGACAGGGCCTACAGATACGCAGTATTTT
- TRBJ2-2 TRBV29-1 TRBD1 CSAGPGQGITGELFF TGCAGCGCCGGACCCGGACAGGGGATAACCGGGGAGCTGTTTTTT
few TRBJ1-1 TRBV19 - CASSLPGLGAFF TGTGCCAGTAGTCTACCGGGACTTGGGGCTTTCTTT